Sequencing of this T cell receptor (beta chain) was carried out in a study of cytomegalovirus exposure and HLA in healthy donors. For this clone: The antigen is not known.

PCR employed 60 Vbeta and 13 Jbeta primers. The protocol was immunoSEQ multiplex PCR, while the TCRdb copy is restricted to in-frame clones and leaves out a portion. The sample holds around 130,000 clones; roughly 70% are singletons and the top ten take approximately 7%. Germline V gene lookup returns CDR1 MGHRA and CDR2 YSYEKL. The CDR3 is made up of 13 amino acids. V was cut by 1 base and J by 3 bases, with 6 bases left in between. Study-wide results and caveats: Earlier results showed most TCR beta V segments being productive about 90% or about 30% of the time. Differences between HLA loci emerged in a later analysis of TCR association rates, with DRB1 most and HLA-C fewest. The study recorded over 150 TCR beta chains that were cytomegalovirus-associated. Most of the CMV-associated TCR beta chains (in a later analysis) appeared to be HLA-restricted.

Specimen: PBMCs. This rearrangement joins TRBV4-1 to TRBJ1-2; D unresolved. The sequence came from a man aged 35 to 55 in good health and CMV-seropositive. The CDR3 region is CASSQGTDYGYTF. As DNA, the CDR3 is TGCGCCAGCAGCCAAGGAACAGACTATGGCTACACCTTC.